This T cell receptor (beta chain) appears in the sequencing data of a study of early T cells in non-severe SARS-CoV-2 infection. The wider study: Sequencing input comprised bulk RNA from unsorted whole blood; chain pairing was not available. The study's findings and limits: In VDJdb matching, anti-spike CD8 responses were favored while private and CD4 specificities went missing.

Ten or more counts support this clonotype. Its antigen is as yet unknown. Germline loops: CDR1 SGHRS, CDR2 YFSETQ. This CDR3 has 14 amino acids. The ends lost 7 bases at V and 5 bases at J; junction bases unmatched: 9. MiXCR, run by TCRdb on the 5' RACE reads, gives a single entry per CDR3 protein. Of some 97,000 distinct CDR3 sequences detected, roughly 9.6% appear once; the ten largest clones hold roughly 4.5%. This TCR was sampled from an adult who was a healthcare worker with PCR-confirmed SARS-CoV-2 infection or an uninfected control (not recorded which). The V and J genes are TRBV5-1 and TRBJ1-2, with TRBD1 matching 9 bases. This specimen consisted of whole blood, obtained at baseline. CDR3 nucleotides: TGCGCCAGCTCGACGACAGGGGGATTATATGGCTACACCTTC. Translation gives CASSTTGGLYGYTF.